Given below is one T cell receptor (beta chain) in context. The entry originates in a study of blood T cell repertoires in COVID-19. Germline loops: CDR1 SGHDN, CDR2 FVKESK. There are 14 residues in the CDR3. V shed 4 bases and J shed 3 bases, with 13 bases lying between them. Assay: immunoSEQ multiplex PCR; the TCRdb copy retains only in-frame clones and omits some. The sample lists about 280,000 clones; around 90% were seen once. This TCR was recovered from a woman aged 18-29 years with acute COVID-19. The sequenced sample was PBMCs or T cells enriched from blood (not recorded which). The chain employs TRBV14 and TRBJ2-7, with a tentative D call TRBD1 (6 bases). CDR3 nucleotides: TGTGCCAGCAGCCCTACAGGGTCCTTCTACGAGCAGTACTTC. Its protein is CASSPTGSFYEQYF.